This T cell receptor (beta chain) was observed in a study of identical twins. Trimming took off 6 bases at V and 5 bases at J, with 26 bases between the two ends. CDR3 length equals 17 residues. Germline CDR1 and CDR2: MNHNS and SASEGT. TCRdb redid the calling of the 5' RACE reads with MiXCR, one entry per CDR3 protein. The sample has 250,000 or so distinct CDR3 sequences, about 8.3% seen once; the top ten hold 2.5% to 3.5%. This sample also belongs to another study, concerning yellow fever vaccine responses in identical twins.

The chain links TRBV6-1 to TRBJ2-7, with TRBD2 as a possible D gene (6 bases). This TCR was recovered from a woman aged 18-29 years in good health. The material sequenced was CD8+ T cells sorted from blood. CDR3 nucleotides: TGTGCCAGCAGCCTTCGTAACGGGGGTGAATACCTAGACGAGCAGTACTTC. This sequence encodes CASSLRNGGEYLDEQYF.